One and the same sample provided the 11 T cell receptor beta chains below, sequenced in a study of blood T cell repertoires in COVID-19. Assay used: immunoSEQ multiplex PCR; TCRdb lists only in-frame clones, some missing. The sample lists around 180,000 clones; under 85% were seen once. Sequenced sample: PBMCs or T cells enriched from blood (not recorded which). These receptors all come from a man aged 45 to 65 who had recovered from COVID-19.

The CDR3, as DNA: TGTGCCAGCAGGCTTAGCAGGGGTTTTATCTACGAGCAGTACTTC. Translated, it gives CASRLSRGFIYEQYF. This chain joins TRBV27 and TRBJ2-7, with D possibly matching TRBD1 (6 bases). V was shortened by 6 bases and J by 3 bases, with 18 bases between the two germline ends. The CDR3 is 15 residues long. Germline V gene sequence: CDR1 MNHEY, CDR2 SMNVEV (reference sequence).

The CDR3 loop is CASSLALTGEGYEQYF. The CDR3 bases are TGTGCCAGCAGCTTAGCCCTGACAGGGGAAGGGTACGAGCAGTACTTC. The chain employs TRBV7-8 and TRBJ2-7, with 8 bases that match TRBD1. There are 16 residues in the CDR3. V was clipped by 0 bases and J by 4 bases; unmatched bases: 8. Looked up from germline, CDR1 is SGHVS and CDR2 is FQNEAQ.

The V and J genes are TRBV2 and TRBJ2-7; no firm D call. CDR1 and CDR2 (germline): SNHLY, FYNNEI. The CDR3 consists of 12 residues. Between the trimmed V and J ends, which lost 5 bases and 4 bases, there was a span of 9 bases. In nucleotides, the CDR3 is TGTGCCAGCAGTCTACAGTATTACGAGCAGTACTTC. Encoded protein: CASSLQYYEQYF.

V usage is TRBV5-5 and J usage is TRBJ2-1; no clear D. Germline CDR1 is SGHKS and CDR2 is YYEKEE (reference sequence). The CDR3 spans 14 residues. Deletions cut 0 bases from V and 10 bases from J, with 14 bases between. The CDR3 loop reads CASSLAAVPYEQFF. CDR3 in DNA: TGTGCCAGCAGCTTGGCCGCGGTCCCTTACGAGCAGTTCTTC.

The chain carries TRBV7-8 and TRBJ1-2; no clear D gene. CDR3 length equals 14 residues. CDR1 and CDR2 from the germline V gene are SGHVS and FQNEAQ. Trimming cost V 2 bases and J 7 bases, with 14 bases left between them. The CDR3, as DNA: TGTGCCAGCAGCTTACTATCACAGTTTGGTGGCTACACCTTC. Protein: CASSLLSQFGGYTF.

V is TRBV5-4 and J is TRBJ2-7; 10 bases match TRBD1. V was clipped by 4 bases and J by 6 bases; unmatched bases: 4. Germline V gene lookup returns CDR1 SGHNT and CDR2 YYREEE (reference sequence). The CDR3 runs 13 residues. CDR3: CASSPGQGGEQYF. CDR3 DNA: TGTGCCAGCAGCCCTGGACAGGGGGGCGAGCAGTACTTC.

The gene calls are TRBV15 and TRBJ2-5; 9 bases line up with TRBD1. Germline V CDR1 and CDR2: LNHNV, YYDKDF (reference sequence). This CDR3 region has 16 residues. V lost 1 base and J lost 5; bases outside the gene matches: 8. Here the CDR3 DNA reads TGTGCCACCAGCAGAGTTACCGGGACAGGGTTTGAGACCCAGTACTTC. Translating it yields CATSRVTGTGFETQYF.

This clone has only one observation. The chain carries TRBV4-2 and TRBJ2-2; 11 nucleotides line up with TRBD2. Germline V gives CDR1 LGHNA, CDR2 YNFKEQ. The CDR3 consists of 17 residues. The trim removed 3 bases at V and 6 bases at J, leaving 9 bases unmatched. CDR3 loop: CASSQGTSGQGAGELFF. CDR3 nucleotides: TGTGCCAGCAGCCAGGGGACTAGCGGACAGGGCGCCGGGGAGCTGTTTTTT.

This clone turned up a few times. V is TRBV5-4 and J is TRBJ1-2; D ambiguous. The germline gives CDR1 SGHNT, CDR2 YYREEE (reference sequence). The length of the CDR3 is 16 residues. Trimming left V 0 bases short and J 0 bases short, with 12 bases between. CDR3 region: CASSLGGGLSNYGYTF. CDR3 nucleotide sequence: TGTGCCAGCAGCTTGGGGGGAGGGTTATCTAACTATGGCTACACCTTC.

This rearrangement joins TRBV4-2 to TRBJ2-5; D gene uncertain. CDR3 length: 13 residues. V was pared by 0 bases and J by 5 bases, with 7 bases between. Germline loops: CDR1 LGHNA, CDR2 YNFKEQ. The CDR3 here is CASSQDSSETQYF. CDR3 nucleotide sequence: TGTGCCAGCAGCCAAGATTCCTCGGAGACCCAGTACTTC.

The V call is TRBV5-1, the J call TRBJ1-1, with 9 bases lining up with TRBD1. This CDR3 comprises 16 residues. The germline gives CDR1 SGHRS, CDR2 YFSETQ. V was clipped by 0 bases and J by 2 bases; unmatched bases: 5. The CDR3 sequence: CASSLERDRANTEAFF. In DNA, the CDR3 is TGCGCCAGCAGCTTGGAGCGGGACAGGGCAAACACTGAAGCTTTCTTT.